This entry lists 8 T cell receptor beta chains sequenced from one sample in a study of vaccination and CD4 T cells after COVID-19. These TCRs are of unknown antigen specificity. Cultured CD4+ T cells had their DNA profiled by the Oncomine TCR Beta short-read assay. TCRdb recomputed calls from the PCR reads with MiXCR, one row per CDR3 protein. The sample comprises over 8,500 distinct CDR3 sequences, around 63% of which are singletons, and over 20% rests with the top ten. Indicated treatment: roughly 11-day PBMC culture with coronavirus spike peptide pools or control peptides (ViraFEST assay). Sequencing used CD4+ T cells from blood, cultured in vitro. Every receptor here comes from a human donor who had recovered from COVID-19.

J is TRBJ1-5 and V is TRBV20-1; 10 bases match TRBD1. V shed 0 bases and J 6 bases; nucleotides not matched to a gene: 11. CDR1 and CDR2 from the germline V gene are DFQATT and SNEGSKA (reference sequence). CDR3 length: 17 residues. CDR3 loop: CSARDPGGQGVRQPQHF. For the CDR3, the DNA is TGCAGTGCTAGAGACCCCGGAGGACAGGGGGTACGTCAGCCCCAGCATTTT.

This clonotype has more than one count but fewer than ten. The chain recombines TRBV20-1 with TRBJ1-6; D is ambiguous. V was trimmed by 5 bases and J by 6 bases, leaving 8 bases between them. Germline V gives CDR1 DFQATT, CDR2 SNEGSKA (reference sequence). The CDR3 is made up of 12 amino acids. The CDR3 reads CSAANPNSPLHF. The CDR3 DNA is TGCAGTGCTGCAAACCCTAATTCACCCCTCCACTTT.

This rearrangement joins TRBV10-3 to TRBJ1-2; possible D gene TRBD1, 6 bases. The V and J ends lost 7 bases and 4 bases respectively, with 19 bases between them. Germline CDR1 and CDR2: ENHRY and SYGVKD. This CDR3 has 15 residues. CDR3 sequence: CAITRSVKGGYGYTF. CDR3 bases: TGTGCCATCACTAGATCGGTGAAGGGGGGCTATGGCTACACCTTC.

The genes are TRBV7-6 and TRBJ2-5; 7 bases align to TRBD2. Trimming removed 5 bases from V and 5 bases from J; junction bases left unmatched: 11. Germline CDR1 and CDR2: SGHVS and FNYEAQ. The CDR3 runs to 15 residues. Written as DNA, the CDR3 is TGTGCCAGCAGCGGGCAGGGTAGGGGAGGGGAGACCCAGTACTTC. It codes for CASSGQGRGGETQYF. Drawing the rest from reference TRBV7-6 and TRBJ2-5, the complete variable domain is GAGVSQSPRYKVTKRGQDVALRCDPISGHVSLYWYRQALGQGPEFLTYFNYEAQQDKSGLPNDRFSAERPEGSISTLTIQRTEQRDSAMYRCASSGQGRGGETQYFGPGTRLLVL.

This clonotype has just a few counts. The chain couples TRBV20-1 to TRBJ2-5; tentatively, D is TRBD1 or TRBD2 (5 bases each). The CDR3 sequence is 13 residues long. The V gene lost 7 bases and the J gene lost 2 bases, with 14 bases spanning the gap. Germline V gene sequence: CDR1 DFQATT, CDR2 SNEGSKA (reference sequence). The CDR3 loop is CSGPGTSQETQYF. The CDR3 bases are TGCAGTGGACCAGGGACCTCTCAAGAGACCCAGTACTTC.

The chain has TRBV20-1 and TRBJ1-2; 10 bases line up with TRBD1. The CDR3 has 13 amino acids. V shed 6 bases, J shed 6 bases, and the junction held 7 bases outside the gene matches. The germline gives CDR1 DFQATT, CDR2 SNEGSKA (reference sequence). The CDR3 DNA reads as TGCAGTGCCCGACAGGGGGCGAGGAATGGCTACACCTTC. Encoded protein: CSARQGARNGYTF.

The J gene is TRBJ2-7, the V gene TRBV7-2; TRBD2 might be the D (6 bases). Trimming pared 1 base from V and 0 bases from J, leaving 13 bases between. Per the germline V gene, CDR1 is SGHTA and CDR2 is FQGNSA. The CDR3 covers 16 residues. The CDR3 spells CASSLGSLASSYEQYF. CDR3 nucleotides: TGTGCCAGCAGCTTAGGGTCTCTAGCGAGCTCCTACGAGCAGTACTTC. Looking up the rest from reference TRBV7-2 and TRBJ2-7 gives the full variable domain: GAGVSQSPSNKVTEKGKDVELRCDPISGHTALYWYRQSLGQGLEFLIYFQGNSAPDKSGLPSDRFSAERTGGSVSTLTIQRTQQEDSAVYLCASSLGSLASSYEQYFGPGTRLTVT.

V gene TRBV20-1 combines with J gene TRBJ1-5; D call uncertain. The CDR3 contains 12 residues. Germline-derived CDR1 and CDR2 are DFQATT and SNEGSKA (reference sequence). V was clipped by 1 base and J by 5 bases, with 6 bases between them. DNA for the CDR3: TGCAGTGCTAGAGCTGGGGATCAGCCCCAGCATTTT. It encodes CSARAGDQPQHF.